Below are 9 T cell receptor beta chains sequenced from a single sample in a study of cytomegalovirus exposure and HLA in healthy donors. Here immunoSEQ multiplex PCR was the method, and the copy in TCRdb shows in-frame clones only, minus some. The sample lists some 250,000 clones, less than 95% occurring once. The sample taken for sequencing was PBMCs. The receptors come from a woman aged 25 to 39 in good health and CMV-seronegative.

The V and J genes are TRBV7-2 and TRBJ2-7; 9 bases line up with TRBD1. V gave up 2 bases and J gave up 3 bases; unmatched junction bases: 17. Germline V lookup: CDR1 SGHTA, CDR2 FQGNSA. The length of the CDR3 is 19 residues. Here the CDR3 reads CASSLTDRGLRGVFYEQYF. CDR3 nucleotides: TGTGCCAGCAGCTTAACGGACAGGGGCCTACGAGGGGTGTTCTACGAGCAGTACTTC. Together with reference TRBV7-2 and TRBJ2-7, the CDR3 gives the full variable domain: GAGVSQSPSNKVTEKGKDVELRCDPISGHTALYWYRQSLGQGLEFLIYFQGNSAPDKSGLPSDRFSAERTGGSVSTLTIQRTQQEDSAVYLCASSLTDRGLRGVFYEQYFGPGTRLTVT.

The rearrangement uses TRBV6-5 and TRBJ2-5, with TRBD1 matching over 7 bases. Germline values: CDR1 MNHEY, CDR2 SVGAGI. The CDR3 consists of 14 residues. V was pared by 0 bases and J by 3 bases, with 1 base of the junction left unmatched. CDR3 in amino acids: CASSYSGQKETQYF. The CDR3 DNA follows: TGTGCCAGCAGTTACTCGGGACAGAAAGAGACCCAGTACTTC.

The gene calls are TRBV5-6 and TRBJ2-7; D may be TRBD2 (6 bases). The CDR3 has 16 amino acids. The germline V and J ends were trimmed by 2 bases and 0 bases, with 15 bases remaining between them. Germline CDR1 SGHDT, CDR2 YYEEEE. As DNA, the CDR3 is TGTGCCAGCAGCTTAAGACCCCCCGGGAGCTCCTACGAGCAGTACTTC. It translates to CASSLRPPGSSYEQYF.

V usage is TRBV6-6 and J usage is TRBJ1-5; D not resolved. V was cut by 2 bases and J by 1 base, with 12 bases left in between. Germline V gene sequence: CDR1 MNHNY, CDR2 SVGAGI (reference sequence). The CDR3 is 16 residues long. CDR3 sequence reads: CASSYPGGLSNQPQHF. Here the CDR3 DNA reads TGTGCCAGCAGTTACCCGGGCGGTTTGAGCAATCAGCCCCAGCATTTT.

The V gene is TRBV5-1, the J gene TRBJ2-2, with 7 bases lining up with TRBD2. The V gene's germline CDR1 is SGHRS and CDR2 YFSETQ. V lost 5 bases, J lost 5 bases, and 9 bases stayed unmatched. The CDR3 is made up of 15 amino acids. Here the CDR3 reads CASRARLAGTGELFF. As DNA, the CDR3 is TGCGCCAGCAGAGCCCGGTTAGCGGGTACCGGGGAGCTGTTTTTT.

The chain employs TRBV27 and TRBJ1-1; a possible D gene is TRBD1 (6 bases). The V end was cut by 3 bases, the J end by 3 bases, with 11 bases between. This CDR3 comprises 14 residues. Germline loops: CDR1 MNHEY, CDR2 SMNVEV (reference sequence). CDR3 DNA sequence: TGTGCCAGCAGTTTGATGGACAGCGACACTGAAGCTTTCTTT. Protein: CASSLMDSDTEAFF.

The chain joins TRBV4-1 to TRBJ2-1; maybe TRBD1 (6 bases). V was shortened by 5 bases and J by 5 bases, with 13 bases between the two germline ends. CDR1 and CDR2 (germline): MGHRA, YSYEKL. The CDR3 length is 14 residues. The CDR3, as DNA: TGCGCCAGCAGCTCACAGGGTCCTAACAATGAGCAGTTCTTC. It is translated as CASSSQGPNNEQFF.

The CDR3 region has the DNA TGTGCCAGCAGCTTCGAGGACCGGTGGGGCGGGGAGCTGTTTTTT. Encoded protein: CASSFEDRWGGELFF. V gene TRBV7-8 combines with J gene TRBJ2-2; no reliable D call. The CDR3 totals 15 residues. Trimming shortened V by 3 bases and J by 7 bases, and 15 bases separated the two germline ends. Germline CDR1 is SGHVS and CDR2 is FQNEAQ.

Ten or more counts support this clone. This chain joins TRBV21-1 and TRBJ2-1; the table's D call, TRBD2, was not checked against the DNA. TRBV21-1 is deemed a pseudogene. The CDR3 covers 16 residues. The DNA for the CDR3 is TGTGCCAGCAGCAAAAACGGGAGCGGGAAGTACAATGAGCAGTTCTTC. Translated, it gives CASSKNGSGKYNEQFF.